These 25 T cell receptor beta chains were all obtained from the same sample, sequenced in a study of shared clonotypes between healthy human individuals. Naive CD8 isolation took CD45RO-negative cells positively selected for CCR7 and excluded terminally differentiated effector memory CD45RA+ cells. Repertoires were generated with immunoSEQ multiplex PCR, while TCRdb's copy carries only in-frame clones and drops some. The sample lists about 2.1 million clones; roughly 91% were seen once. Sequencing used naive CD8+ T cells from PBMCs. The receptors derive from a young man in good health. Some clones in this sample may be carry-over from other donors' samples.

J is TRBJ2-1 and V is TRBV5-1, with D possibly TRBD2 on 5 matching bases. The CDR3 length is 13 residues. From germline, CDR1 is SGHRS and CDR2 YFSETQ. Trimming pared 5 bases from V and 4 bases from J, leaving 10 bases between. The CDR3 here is CASRSDWYNEQFF. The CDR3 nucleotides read TGCGCCAGCAGGTCGGACTGGTACAATGAGCAGTTCTTC.

The CDR3 coding sequence is TGTGCAAGTCGCCCCAGGGACAGGGGTTCAGATGAGCAGTTCTTC. Residues: CASRPRDRGSDEQFF. The V gene is TRBV12-2, the J gene TRBJ2-1; no DNA check was done on the table's D call, TRBD1. TRBV12-2 is an annotated pseudogene. The CDR3 is made up of 15 amino acids.

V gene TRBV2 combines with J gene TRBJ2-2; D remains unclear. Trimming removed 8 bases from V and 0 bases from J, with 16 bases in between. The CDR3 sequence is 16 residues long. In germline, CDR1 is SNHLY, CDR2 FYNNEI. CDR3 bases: TGTGCCAGCCGTTTAAAGGTGACTTCGAACACCGGGGAGCTGTTTTTT. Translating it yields CASRLKVTSNTGELFF.

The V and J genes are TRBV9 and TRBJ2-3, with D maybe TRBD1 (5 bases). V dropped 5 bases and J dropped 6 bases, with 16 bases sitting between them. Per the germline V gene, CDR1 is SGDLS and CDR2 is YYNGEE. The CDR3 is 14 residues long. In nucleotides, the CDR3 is TGTGCCAGCAGTTACGGTGGGGCATTGGATACGCAGTATTTT. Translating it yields CASSYGGALDTQYF.

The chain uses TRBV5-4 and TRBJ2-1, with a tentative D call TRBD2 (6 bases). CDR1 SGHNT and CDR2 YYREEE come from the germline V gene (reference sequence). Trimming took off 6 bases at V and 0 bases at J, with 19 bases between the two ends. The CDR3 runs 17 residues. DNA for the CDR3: TGTGCCAGCACCATATGGGGGGTGGGTTACTCCTACAATGAGCAGTTCTTC. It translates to CASTIWGVGYSYNEQFF.

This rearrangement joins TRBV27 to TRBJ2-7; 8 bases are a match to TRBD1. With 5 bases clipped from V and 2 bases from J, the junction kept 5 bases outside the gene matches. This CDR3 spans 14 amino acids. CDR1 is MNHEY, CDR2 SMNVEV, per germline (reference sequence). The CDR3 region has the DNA TGTGCCAGCAGTCCGGGCAGGGGGCCCTACGAGCAGTACTTC. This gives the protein CASSPGRGPYEQYF.

For the CDR3, the DNA is TGTGCCAGCAGCCCACTAGCGCTAACGAACACCGGGGAGCTGTTTTTT. Translating it yields CASSPLALTNTGELFF. This chain joins TRBV28 and TRBJ2-2; 7 bases are shared with TRBD2. From germline, CDR1 is MDHEN and CDR2 SYDVKM. V shed 6 bases and J 0 bases; nucleotides not matched to a gene: 7. The CDR3 covers 16 residues. Based on the CDR3 plus reference TRBV28 and TRBJ2-2, the full variable domain is DVKVTQSSRYLVKRTGEKVFLECVQDMDHENMFWYRQDPGLGLRLIYFSYDVKMKEKGDIPEGYSVSREKKERFSLILESASTNQTSMYLCASSPLALTNTGELFFGEGSRLTVL.

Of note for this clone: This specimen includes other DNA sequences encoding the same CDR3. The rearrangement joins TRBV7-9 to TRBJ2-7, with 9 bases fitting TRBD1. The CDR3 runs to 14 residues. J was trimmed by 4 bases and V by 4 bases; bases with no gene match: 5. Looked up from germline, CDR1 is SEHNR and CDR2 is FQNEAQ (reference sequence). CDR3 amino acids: CASSSRDRAYEQYF. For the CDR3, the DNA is TGTGCCAGCAGCTCCCGGGACAGGGCGTACGAGCAGTACTTC. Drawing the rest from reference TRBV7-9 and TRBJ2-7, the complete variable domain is DTGVSQNPRHKITKRGQNVTFRCDPISEHNRLYWYRQTLGQGPEFLTYFQNEAQLEKSRLLSDRFSAERPKGSFSTLEIQRTEQGDSAMYLCASSSRDRAYEQYFGPGTRLTVT.

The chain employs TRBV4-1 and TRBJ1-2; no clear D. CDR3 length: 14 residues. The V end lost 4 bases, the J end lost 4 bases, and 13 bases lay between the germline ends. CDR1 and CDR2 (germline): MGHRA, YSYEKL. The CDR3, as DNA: TGCGCCAGCAGCCCCGAGGGTACGCTCTATGGCTACACCTTC. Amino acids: CASSPEGTLYGYTF.

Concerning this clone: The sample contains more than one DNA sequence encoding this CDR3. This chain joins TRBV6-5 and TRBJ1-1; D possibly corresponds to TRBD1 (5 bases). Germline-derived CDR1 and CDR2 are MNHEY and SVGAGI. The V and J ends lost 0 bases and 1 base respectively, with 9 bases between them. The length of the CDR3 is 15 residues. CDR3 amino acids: CASSYSGTGNTEAFF. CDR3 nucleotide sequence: TGTGCCAGCAGTTACTCCGGGACGGGGAACACTGAAGCTTTCTTT.

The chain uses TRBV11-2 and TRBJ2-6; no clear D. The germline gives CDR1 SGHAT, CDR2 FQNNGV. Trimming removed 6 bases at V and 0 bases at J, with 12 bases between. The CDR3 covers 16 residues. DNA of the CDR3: TGTGCCAGCAGATCACGTGACACCTCTGGGGCCAACGTCCTGACTTTC. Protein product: CASRSRDTSGANVLTF.

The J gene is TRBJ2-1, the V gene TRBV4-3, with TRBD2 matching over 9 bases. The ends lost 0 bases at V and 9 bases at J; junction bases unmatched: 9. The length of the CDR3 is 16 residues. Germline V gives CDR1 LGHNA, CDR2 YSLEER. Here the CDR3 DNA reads TGCGCCAGCAGCCAAGAACGTCGGGCGGGAGGGACTGAGCAGTTCTTC. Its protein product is CASSQERRAGGTEQFF.

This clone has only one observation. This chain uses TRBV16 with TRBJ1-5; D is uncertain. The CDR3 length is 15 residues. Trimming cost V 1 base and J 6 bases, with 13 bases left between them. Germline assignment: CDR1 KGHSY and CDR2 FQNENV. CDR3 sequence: CASSQWRERFQPQHF. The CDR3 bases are TGTGCCAGCAGCCAATGGAGGGAGAGGTTTCAGCCCCAGCATTTT.

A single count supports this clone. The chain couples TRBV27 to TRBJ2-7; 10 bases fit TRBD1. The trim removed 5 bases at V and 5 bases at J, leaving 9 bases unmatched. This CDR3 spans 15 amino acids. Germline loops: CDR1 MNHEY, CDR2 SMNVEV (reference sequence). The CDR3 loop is CASSPKGQGFHEQYF. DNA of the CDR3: TGTGCCAGCAGTCCAAAGGGACAGGGGTTCCACGAGCAGTACTTC.

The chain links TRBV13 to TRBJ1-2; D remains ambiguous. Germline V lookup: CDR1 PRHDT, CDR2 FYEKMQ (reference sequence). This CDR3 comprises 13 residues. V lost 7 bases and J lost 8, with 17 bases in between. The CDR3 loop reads CASIHVSSEGYTF. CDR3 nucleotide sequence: TGTGCCAGCATCCACGTATCGAGCGAGGGCTACACCTTC.

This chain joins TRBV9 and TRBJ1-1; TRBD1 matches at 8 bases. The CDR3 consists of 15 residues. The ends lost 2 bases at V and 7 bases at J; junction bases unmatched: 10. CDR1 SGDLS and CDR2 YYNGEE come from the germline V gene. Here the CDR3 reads CASSVSDRVEGEAFF. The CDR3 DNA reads TGTGCCAGCAGCGTTTCGGACAGGGTGGAAGGTGAAGCTTTCTTT.

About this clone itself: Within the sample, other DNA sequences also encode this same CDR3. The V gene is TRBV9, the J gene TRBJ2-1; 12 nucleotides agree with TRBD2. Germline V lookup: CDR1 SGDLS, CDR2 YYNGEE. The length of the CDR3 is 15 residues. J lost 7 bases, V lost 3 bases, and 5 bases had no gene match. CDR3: CASSASGTSGNEQFF. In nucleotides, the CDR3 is TGTGCCAGCAGCGCTAGCGGGACTAGCGGGAATGAGCAGTTCTTC.

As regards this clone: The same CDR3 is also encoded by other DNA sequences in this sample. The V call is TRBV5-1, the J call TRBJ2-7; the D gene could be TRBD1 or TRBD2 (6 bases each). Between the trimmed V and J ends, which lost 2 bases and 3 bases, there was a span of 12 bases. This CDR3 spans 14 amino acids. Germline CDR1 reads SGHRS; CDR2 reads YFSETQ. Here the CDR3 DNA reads TGCGCCAGCAGCTTTGGTGGAGGGGGCTACGAGCAGTACTTC. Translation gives CASSFGGGGYEQYF. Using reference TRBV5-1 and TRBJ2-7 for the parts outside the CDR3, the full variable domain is KAGVTQTPRYLIKTRGQQVTLSCSPISGHRSVSWYQQTPGQGLQFLFEYFSETQRNKGNFPGRFSGRQFSNSRSEMNVSTLELGDSALYLCASSFGGGGYEQYFGPGTRLTVT.

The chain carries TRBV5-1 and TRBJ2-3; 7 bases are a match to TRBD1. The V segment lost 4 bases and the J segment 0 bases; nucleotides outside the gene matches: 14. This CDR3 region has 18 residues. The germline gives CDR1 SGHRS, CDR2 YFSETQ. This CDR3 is CASSRYLSDRASTDTQYF. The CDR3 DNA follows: TGCGCCAGCAGCCGATACTTAAGTGACAGGGCTAGCACAGATACGCAGTATTTT.

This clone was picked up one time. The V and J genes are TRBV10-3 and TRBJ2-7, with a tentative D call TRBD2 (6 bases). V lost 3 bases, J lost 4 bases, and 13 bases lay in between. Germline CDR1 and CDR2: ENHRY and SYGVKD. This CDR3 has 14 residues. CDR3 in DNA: TGTGCCATCAGTGATGGAAAGCGGGTATACGAGCAGTACTTC. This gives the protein CAISDGKRVYEQYF.

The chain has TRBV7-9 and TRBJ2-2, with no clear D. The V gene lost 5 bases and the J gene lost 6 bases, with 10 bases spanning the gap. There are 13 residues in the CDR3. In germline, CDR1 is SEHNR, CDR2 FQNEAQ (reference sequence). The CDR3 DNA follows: TGTGCCAGCAGCCCCGGCCAGCCCGGGGAGCTGTTTTTT. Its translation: CASSPGQPGELFF.

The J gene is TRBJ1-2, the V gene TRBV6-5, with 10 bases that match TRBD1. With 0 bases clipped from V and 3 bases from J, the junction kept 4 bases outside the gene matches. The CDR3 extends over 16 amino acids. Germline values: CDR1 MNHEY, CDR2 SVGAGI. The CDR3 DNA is TGTGCCAGCAGTTACTCGAGGGACAGGGGAGACTATGGCTACACCTTC. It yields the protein CASSYSRDRGDYGYTF.

The CDR3 sequence: CATISSAGGGYEQYF. CDR3 DNA sequence: TGTGCCACCATCTCATCGGCGGGGGGAGGCTACGAGCAGTACTTC. The J gene is TRBJ2-7, the V gene TRBV2, with 8 bases identical to TRBD2. The J segment lost 3 bases and the V segment lost 10 bases, leaving 14 bases of the junction unmatched. Germline V lookup: CDR1 SNHLY, CDR2 FYNNEI. The CDR3 totals 15 residues.

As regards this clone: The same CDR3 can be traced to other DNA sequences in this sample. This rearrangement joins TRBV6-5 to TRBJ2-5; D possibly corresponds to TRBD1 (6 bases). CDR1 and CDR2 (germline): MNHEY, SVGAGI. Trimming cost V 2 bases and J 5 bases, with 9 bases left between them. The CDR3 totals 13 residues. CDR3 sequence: CASSYGQGETQYF. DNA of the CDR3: TGTGCCAGCAGTTACGGGCAGGGGGAGACCCAGTACTTC.

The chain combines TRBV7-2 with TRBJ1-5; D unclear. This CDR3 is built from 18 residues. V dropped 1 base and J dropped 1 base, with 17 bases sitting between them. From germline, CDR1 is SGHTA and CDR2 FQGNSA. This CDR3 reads CASSLEARMLPSNQPQHF. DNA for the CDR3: TGTGCCAGCAGCTTAGAGGCTCGCATGCTCCCCAGCAATCAGCCCCAGCATTTT.